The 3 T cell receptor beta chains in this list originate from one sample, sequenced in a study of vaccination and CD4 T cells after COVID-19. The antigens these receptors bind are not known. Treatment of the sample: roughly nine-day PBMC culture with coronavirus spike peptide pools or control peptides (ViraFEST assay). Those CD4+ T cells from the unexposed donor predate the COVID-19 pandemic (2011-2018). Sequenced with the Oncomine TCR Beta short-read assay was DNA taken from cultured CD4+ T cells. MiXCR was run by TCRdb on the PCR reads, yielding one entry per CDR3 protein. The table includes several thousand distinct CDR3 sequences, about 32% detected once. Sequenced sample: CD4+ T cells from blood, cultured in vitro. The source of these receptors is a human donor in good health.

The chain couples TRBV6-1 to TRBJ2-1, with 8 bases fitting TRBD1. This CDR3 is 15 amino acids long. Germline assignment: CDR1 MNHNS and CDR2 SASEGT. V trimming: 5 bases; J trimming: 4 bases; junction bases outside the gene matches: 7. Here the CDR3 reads CASSTGTGVYNEQFF. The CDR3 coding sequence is TGTGCCAGCAGTACCGGGACAGGAGTTTACAATGAGCAGTTCTTC.

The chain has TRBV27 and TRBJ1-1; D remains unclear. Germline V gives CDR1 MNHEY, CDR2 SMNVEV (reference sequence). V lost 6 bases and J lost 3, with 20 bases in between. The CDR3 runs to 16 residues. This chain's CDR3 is CASSLTAGGVDTEAFF. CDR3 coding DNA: TGTGCCAGCAGCCTCACAGCCGGAGGCGTCGACACTGAAGCTTTCTTT.

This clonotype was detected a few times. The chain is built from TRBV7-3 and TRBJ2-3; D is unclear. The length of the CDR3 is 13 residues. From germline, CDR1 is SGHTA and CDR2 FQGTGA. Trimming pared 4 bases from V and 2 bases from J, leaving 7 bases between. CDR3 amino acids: CASSSAATDTQYF. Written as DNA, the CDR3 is TGTGCCAGCAGCTCCGCGGCCACAGATACGCAGTATTTT.